Sequencing of this T cell receptor (beta chain) was carried out in a study of T cell responses to AZD1222 COVID-19 vaccine. The protocol was immunoSEQ multiplex PCR, while the TCRdb copy is restricted to in-frame clones and leaves out a portion. The table lists some 170,000 clones, roughly 92% of them singletons. The study, taken as a whole, reports: Of spike-specific TCRs, nearly half reportedly target regions left unmutated in variants.

Concerning this clone itself: Its matching antigen is unknown.

The sequence was collected from an adult who received the AZD1222 COVID-19 vaccine. The input for sequencing was peripheral blood, taken 28 days after the second AZD1222 dose.

The DNA of the CDR3 is TGCGCCAGCAGCCAGGGACAGAACAGGAATTCCTACGAGCAGTACTTC. Protein sequence: CASSQGQNRNSYEQYF. The chain carries TRBV4-1 and TRBJ2-7; 7 bases line up with TRBD1. This CDR3 is built from 16 residues. Trimming took 3 bases from V and 1 from J; bases not matched to a gene: 9. The germline CDR1 and CDR2 sequences are MGHRA and YSYEKL.